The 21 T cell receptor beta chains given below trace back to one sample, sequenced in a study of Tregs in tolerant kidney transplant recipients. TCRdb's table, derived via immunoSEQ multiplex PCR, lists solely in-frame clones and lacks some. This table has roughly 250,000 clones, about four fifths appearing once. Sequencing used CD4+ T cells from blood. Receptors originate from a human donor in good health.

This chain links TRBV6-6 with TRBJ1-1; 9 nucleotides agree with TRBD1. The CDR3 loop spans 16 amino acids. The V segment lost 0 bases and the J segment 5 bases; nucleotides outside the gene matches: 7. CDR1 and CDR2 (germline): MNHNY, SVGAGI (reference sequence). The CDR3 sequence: CASSYSPGQGLTEAFF. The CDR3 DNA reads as TGTGCCAGCAGTTACTCACCGGGACAGGGATTGACTGAAGCTTTCTTT.

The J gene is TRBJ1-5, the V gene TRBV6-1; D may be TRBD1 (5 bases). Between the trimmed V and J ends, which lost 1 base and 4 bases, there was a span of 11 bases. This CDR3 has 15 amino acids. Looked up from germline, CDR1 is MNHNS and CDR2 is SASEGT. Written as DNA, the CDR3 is TGTGCCAGCAGTGAAGAGGGGTTTTCGAATCAGCCCCAGCATTTT. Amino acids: CASSEEGFSNQPQHF.

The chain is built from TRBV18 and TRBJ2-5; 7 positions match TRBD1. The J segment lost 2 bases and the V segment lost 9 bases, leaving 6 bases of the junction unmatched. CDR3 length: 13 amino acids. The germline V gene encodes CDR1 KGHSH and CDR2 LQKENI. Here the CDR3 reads CASRPGQQETQYF. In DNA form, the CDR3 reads TGTGCCAGTCGACCGGGACAGCAAGAGACCCAGTACTTC. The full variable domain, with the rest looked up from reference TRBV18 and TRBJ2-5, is NAGVMQNPRHLVRRRGQEARLRCSPMKGHSHVYWYRQLPEEGLKFMVYLQKENIIDESGMPKERFSAEFPKEGPSILRIQQVVRGDSAAYFCASRPGQQETQYFGPGTRLLVL.

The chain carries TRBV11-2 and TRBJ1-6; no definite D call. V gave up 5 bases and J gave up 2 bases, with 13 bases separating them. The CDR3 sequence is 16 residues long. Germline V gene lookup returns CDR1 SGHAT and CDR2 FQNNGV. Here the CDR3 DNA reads TGTGCCAGCAGCCGAACCAGCGGAACCTATAATTCACCCCTCCACTTT. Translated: CASSRTSGTYNSPLHF.

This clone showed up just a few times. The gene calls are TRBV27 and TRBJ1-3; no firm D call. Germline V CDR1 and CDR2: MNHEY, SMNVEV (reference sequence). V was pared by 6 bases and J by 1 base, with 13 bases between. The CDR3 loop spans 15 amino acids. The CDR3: CASRRTPQSGNTIYF. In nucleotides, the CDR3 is TGTGCCAGCAGGAGGACTCCTCAGTCTGGAAACACCATATATTTT.

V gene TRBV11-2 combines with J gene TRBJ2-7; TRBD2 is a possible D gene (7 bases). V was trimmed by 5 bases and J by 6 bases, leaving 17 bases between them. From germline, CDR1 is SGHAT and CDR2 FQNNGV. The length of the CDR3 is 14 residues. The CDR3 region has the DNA TGTGCCAGCAGCCAGGGGCTAGCGGCCCGCGAGCAGTACTTC. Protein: CASSQGLAAREQYF.

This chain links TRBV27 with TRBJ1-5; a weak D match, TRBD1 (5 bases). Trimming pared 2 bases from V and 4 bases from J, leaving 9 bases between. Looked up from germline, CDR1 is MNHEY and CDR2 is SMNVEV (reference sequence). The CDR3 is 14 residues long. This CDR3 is CASSLAGTNQPQHF. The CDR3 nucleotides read TGTGCCAGCAGTTTAGCGGGGACTAATCAGCCCCAGCATTTT.

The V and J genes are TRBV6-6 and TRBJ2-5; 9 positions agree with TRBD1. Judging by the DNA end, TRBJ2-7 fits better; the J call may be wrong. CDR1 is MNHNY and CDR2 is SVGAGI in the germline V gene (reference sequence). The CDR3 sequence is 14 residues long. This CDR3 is CASSTGQGSYEQYF. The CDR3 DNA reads TGTGCCAGCAGTACTGGACAGGGGTCCTACGAGCAGTACTTC.

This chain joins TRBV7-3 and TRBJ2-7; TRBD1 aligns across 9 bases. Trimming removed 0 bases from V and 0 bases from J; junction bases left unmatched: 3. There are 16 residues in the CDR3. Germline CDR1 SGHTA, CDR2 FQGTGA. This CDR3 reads CASSLTPGQGSYEQYF. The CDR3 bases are TGTGCCAGCAGCTTAACCCCGGGACAGGGCTCCTACGAGCAGTACTTC.

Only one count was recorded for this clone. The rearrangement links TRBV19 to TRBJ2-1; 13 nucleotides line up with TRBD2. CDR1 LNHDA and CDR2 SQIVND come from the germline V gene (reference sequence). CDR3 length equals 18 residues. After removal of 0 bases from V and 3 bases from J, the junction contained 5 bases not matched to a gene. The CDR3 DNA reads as TGTGCCAGTAGTATAGAAAGAGGACTAGCGGGAGTCTACAATGAGCAGTTCTTC. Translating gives CASSIERGLAGVYNEQFF. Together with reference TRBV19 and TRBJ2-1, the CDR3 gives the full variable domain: DGGITQSPKYLFRKEGQNVTLSCEQNLNHDAMYWYRQDPGQGLRLIYYSQIVNDFQKGDIAEGYSVSREKKESFPLTVTSAQKNPTAFYLCASSIERGLAGVYNEQFFGPGTRLTVL.

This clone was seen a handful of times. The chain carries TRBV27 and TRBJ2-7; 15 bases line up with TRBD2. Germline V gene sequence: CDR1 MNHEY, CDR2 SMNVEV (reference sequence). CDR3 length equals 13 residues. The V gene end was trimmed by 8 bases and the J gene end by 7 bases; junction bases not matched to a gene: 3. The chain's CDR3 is CASGTSGRQEQYF. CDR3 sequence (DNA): TGTGCCAGCGGGACTAGCGGGAGGCAAGAGCAGTACTTC.

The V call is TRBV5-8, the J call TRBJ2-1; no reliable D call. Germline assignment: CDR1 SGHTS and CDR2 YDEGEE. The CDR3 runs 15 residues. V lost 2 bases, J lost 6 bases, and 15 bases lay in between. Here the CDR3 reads CASSLKDPRGNEQFF. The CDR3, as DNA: TGTGCCAGCAGCTTAAAGGACCCTAGAGGCAATGAGCAGTTCTTC. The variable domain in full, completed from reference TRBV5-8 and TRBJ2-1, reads EAGVTQSPTHLIKTRGQQATLRCSPISGHTSVYWYQQALGLGLQFLLWYDEGEERNRGNFPPRFSGRQFPNYSSELNVNALELEDSALYLCASSLKDPRGNEQFFGPGTRLTVL.

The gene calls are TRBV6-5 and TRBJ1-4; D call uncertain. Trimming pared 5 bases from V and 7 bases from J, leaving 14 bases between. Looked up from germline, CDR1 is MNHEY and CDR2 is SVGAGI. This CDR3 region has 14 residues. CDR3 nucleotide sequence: TGTGCCAGCAGTCCCACGAGGGCCGGTGAAAAACTGTTTTTT. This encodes CASSPTRAGEKLFF.

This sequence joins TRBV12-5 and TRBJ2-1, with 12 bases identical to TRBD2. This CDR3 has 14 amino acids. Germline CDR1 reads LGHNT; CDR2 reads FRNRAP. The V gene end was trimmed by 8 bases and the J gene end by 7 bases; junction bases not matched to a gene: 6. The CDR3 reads CASKLAGGFNEQFF. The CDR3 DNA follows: TGTGCTAGTAAACTAGCGGGAGGCTTTAATGAGCAGTTCTTC.

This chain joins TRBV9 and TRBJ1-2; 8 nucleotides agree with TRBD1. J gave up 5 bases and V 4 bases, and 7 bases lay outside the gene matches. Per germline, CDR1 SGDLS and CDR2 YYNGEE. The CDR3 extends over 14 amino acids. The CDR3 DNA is TGTGCCAGCAGCCTTGGACAGGGTAATTATGGCTACACCTTC. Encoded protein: CASSLGQGNYGYTF.

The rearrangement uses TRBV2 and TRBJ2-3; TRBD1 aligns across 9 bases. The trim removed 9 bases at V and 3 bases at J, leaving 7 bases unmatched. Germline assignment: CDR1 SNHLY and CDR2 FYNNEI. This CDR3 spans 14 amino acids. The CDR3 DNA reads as TGTGCCAGTGTCCCGGGACAGGGAACAGATACGCAGTATTTT. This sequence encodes CASVPGQGTDTQYF. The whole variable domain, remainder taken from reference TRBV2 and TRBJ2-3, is EPEVTQTPSHQVTQMGQEVILRCVPISNHLYFYWYRQILGQKVEFLVSFYNNEISEKSEIFDDQFSVERPDGSNFTLKIRSTKLEDSAMYFCASVPGQGTDTQYFGPGTRLTVL.

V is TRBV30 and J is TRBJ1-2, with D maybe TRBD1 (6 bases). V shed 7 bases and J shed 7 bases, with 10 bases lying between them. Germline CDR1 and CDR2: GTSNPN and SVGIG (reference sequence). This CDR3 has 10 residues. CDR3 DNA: TGTGCCTACCTGACAGGTGGCTACACCTTC. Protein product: CAYLTGGYTF.

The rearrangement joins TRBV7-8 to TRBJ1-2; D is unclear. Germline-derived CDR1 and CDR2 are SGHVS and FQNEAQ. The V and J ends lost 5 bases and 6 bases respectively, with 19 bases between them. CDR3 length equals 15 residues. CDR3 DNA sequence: TGTGCCAGCAGCCTCCAATCGGGTGTAGGCCATGGCTACACCTTC. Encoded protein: CASSLQSGVGHGYTF. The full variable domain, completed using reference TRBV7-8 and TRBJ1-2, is GAGVSQSPRYKVAKRGQDVALRCDPISGHVSLFWYQQALGQGPEFLTYFQNEAQLDKSGLPSDRFFAERPEGSVSTLKIQRTQQEDSAVYLCASSLQSGVGHGYTFGSGTRLTVV.

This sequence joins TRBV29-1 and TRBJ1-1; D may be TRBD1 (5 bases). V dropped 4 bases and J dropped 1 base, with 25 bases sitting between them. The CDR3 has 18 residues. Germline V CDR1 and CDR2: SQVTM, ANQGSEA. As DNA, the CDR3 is TGCAGCGTTGGGGGCCCCTTTCAGGGCGTAGGTGGGAACACTGAAGCTTTCTTT. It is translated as CSVGGPFQGVGGNTEAFF.

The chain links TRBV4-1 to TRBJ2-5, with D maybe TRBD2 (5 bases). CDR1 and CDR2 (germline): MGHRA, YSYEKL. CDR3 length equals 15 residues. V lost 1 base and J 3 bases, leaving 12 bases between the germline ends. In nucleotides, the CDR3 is TGCGCCAGCAGCCAAGGTATTACTAGAGAAGAGACCCAGTACTTC. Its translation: CASSQGITREETQYF.

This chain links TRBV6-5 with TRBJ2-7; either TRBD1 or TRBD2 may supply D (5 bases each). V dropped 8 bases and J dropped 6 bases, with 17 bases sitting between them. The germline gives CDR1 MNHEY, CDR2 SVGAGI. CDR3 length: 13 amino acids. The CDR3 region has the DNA TGTGCCAGCCGACGTGGGGGAGCCTTCGAGCAGTACTTC. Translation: CASRRGGAFEQYF.